This T cell receptor beta chain comes out of a study of T cell responses to AZD1222 COVID-19 vaccine. The CDR3 loop spans 17 amino acids. Deletions cut 1 base from V and 0 bases from J, with 10 bases between. Germline-derived CDR1 and CDR2 are LGHNA and YNFKEQ. Clones were sequenced by immunoSEQ multiplex PCR, and TCRdb holds only the in-frame ones, with some missing. This sample has 240,000 or so clones, with 80% to 95% found just once. The sequenced sample was peripheral blood, obtained on day 0 of AZD1222 vaccination. The TCR originated in an adult in good health. V and J are TRBV4-2 and TRBJ2-6, with D unresolved. The CDR3 loop is CASSQVGYNSGANVLTF. The CDR3 nucleotides are TGTGCCAGCAGCCAAGTCGGTTATAACTCTGGGGCCAACGTCCTGACTTTC.